A selection of T cell receptor beta chains follows, all from one sample in a study of T cells after yellow fever vaccination. TCRdb called the 5' RACE reads again in MiXCR, with one record for every CDR3 protein. Of approximately 550,000 distinct CDR3 sequences listed, approximately 21% are singletons. Sequenced material: PBMCs, taken 15 days after the yellow fever booster vaccination. The receptors shown here come from a man aged 30 to 39 who received the YFV17D yellow fever vaccine. Both conserved end residues are part of each CDR3. A D gene is named only where the DNA matches it firmly. Not all rows give a size; the values are once, few, many and, for expanded clones, a class.

V gene: TRBV9
clone size: .
D gene: .
J gene: TRBJ2-2
CDR3 DNA: TGTGCCAGCAGCGTAGCTAAGATCGGGGAGCTGTTTTTT
CDR3 protein: CASSVAKIGELFF

V gene: TRBV7-9
clone size: .
D gene: .
J gene: TRBJ2-1
CDR3 DNA: TGTGCCAGCAGCTTAGGGGGACGATTCAATGAGCAGTTCTTC
CDR3 protein: CASSLGGRFNEQFF

V gene: TRBV4-3
clone size: few
D gene: TRBD2
J gene: TRBJ2-2
CDR3 DNA: TGCGCCAGCAGCCAAATCGCGACTAGCGGGAGTTCCGGGGAGCTGTTTTTT
CDR3 protein: CASSQIATSGSSGELFF

V gene: TRBV12-3/TRBV12-4
clone size: .
D gene: .
J gene: TRBJ2-7
CDR3 DNA: TGTGCCAGCAGTTTAAAGCCCTTAGGGTCCTACGAGCAGTACTTC
CDR3 protein: CASSLKPLGSYEQYF

V gene: TRBV20-1
clone size: few
D gene: TRBD2
J gene: TRBJ2-7
CDR3 DNA: TGCAGTGCTAGAGATCCCCTAGCGGGAGATTCCCACGAGCAGTACTTC
CDR3 protein: CSARDPLAGDSHEQYF

V gene: TRBV7-9
clone size: many
D gene: .
J gene: TRBJ2-7
CDR3 DNA: TGTGCCAGCAGCCCAAGCCCGGGGGCAGGGCTAGGATACGAGCAGTACTTC
CDR3 protein: CASSPSPGAGLGYEQYF

V gene: TRBV15
clone size: .
D gene: .
J gene: TRBJ2-7
CDR3 DNA: TGTGCCACCAGCAGAGGCGGGATTCCCTACGAGCAGTACTTC
CDR3 protein: CATSRGGIPYEQYF

V gene: TRBV4-3
clone size: .
D gene: .
J gene: TRBJ2-1
CDR3 DNA: TGCGCCAGCAGCCAAGAGAGCAATTCGGGTGTAGAGCAGTTCTTC
CDR3 protein: CASSQESNSGVEQFF

V gene: TRBV5-1
clone size: .
D gene: TRBD1
J gene: TRBJ2-2
CDR3 DNA: TGCGCCAGCAGAAGACAGGGGGCGGACACCGGGGAGCTGTTTTTT
CDR3 protein: CASRRQGADTGELFF

V gene: TRBV6-1
clone size: few
D gene: .
J gene: TRBJ2-6
CDR3 DNA: TGTGCCAGCAGCCGTGCGCCACCGGGGTCTGGGGCCAACGTCCTGACTTTC
CDR3 protein: CASSRAPPGSGANVLTF

V gene: TRBV7-9
clone size: .
D gene: TRBD1
J gene: TRBJ2-1
CDR3 DNA: TGTGCCAGCAGCTTAGCAGGGACAGGGGGTGGTGAGCAGTTCTTC
CDR3 protein: CASSLAGTGGGEQFF

V gene: TRBV5-1
clone size: few
D gene: .
J gene: TRBJ2-7
CDR3 DNA: TGCGCCAGCAGCTTGGATAGCGACAGCTCCTACGAGCAGTACTTC
CDR3 protein: CASSLDSDSSYEQYF

V gene: TRBV6-1
clone size: .
D gene: .
J gene: TRBJ1-1
CDR3 DNA: TGTGCCAGCAGCCCACGGGCGGGCTCCACTGAAGCTTTCTTT
CDR3 protein: CASSPRAGSTEAFF

V gene: TRBV9
clone size: few
D gene: TRBD1
J gene: TRBJ2-7
CDR3 DNA: TGTGCCAGCAGCGTCGGACAGGGGGGCTACGAGCAGTACTTC
CDR3 protein: CASSVGQGGYEQYF

V gene: TRBV10-1
clone size: .
D gene: TRBD2
J gene: TRBJ2-1
CDR3 DNA: TGCGCCAGCAACTCGGGACTAGCGGGAGACGAGCAGTTCTTC
CDR3 protein: CASNSGLAGDEQFF

V gene: TRBV6-1
clone size: few
D gene: TRBD1
J gene: TRBJ2-4
CDR3 DNA: TGTGCCAGCAGGGACCGACAGGGCAGTCCCAAAAACATTCAGTACTTC
CDR3 protein: CASRDRQGSPKNIQYF

V gene: TRBV27
clone size: .
D gene: .
J gene: TRBJ1-6
CDR3 DNA: TGTGCCAGCAGTCCCTGGGCCAGCTCCTATAATTCACCCCTCCACTTT
CDR3 protein: CASSPWASSYNSPLHF

V gene: TRBV5-4
clone size: few
D gene: TRBD1
J gene: TRBJ1-1
CDR3 DNA: TGTGCCAGCAGCTTTGACAGGGGGCTAAGGAACACTGAAGCTTTCTTT
CDR3 protein: CASSFDRGLRNTEAFF

V gene: TRBV6-5
clone size: .
D gene: .
J gene: TRBJ2-1
CDR3 DNA: TGTGCCAGCAGGAGGGGGACAAGCCAGTTCTTC
CDR3 protein: CASRRGTSQFF

V gene: TRBV29-1
clone size: .
D gene: TRBD2
J gene: TRBJ2-7
CDR3 DNA: TGCAGCGTTGAAAAGCGGGAGTGGGGCGAGCAGTACTTC
CDR3 protein: CSVEKREWGEQYF

V gene: TRBV29-1
clone size: .
D gene: .
J gene: TRBJ2-3
CDR3 DNA: TGCAGCGTTCGACTAGGAAGCACAGATACGCAGTATTTT
CDR3 protein: CSVRLGSTDTQYF

V gene: TRBV10-3
clone size: few
D gene: TRBD2
J gene: TRBJ2-3
CDR3 DNA: TGTGCCATCAGTGAGGGTTCGGGACTAGCGTATACGCAGTATTTT
CDR3 protein: CAISEGSGLAYTQYF

V gene: TRBV7-2
clone size: few
D gene: TRBD2
J gene: TRBJ2-7
CDR3 DNA: TGTGCCAGCGCCGTAGCGGGAGTTCAATCCGAGCAGTACTTC
CDR3 protein: CASAVAGVQSEQYF

V gene: TRBV7-9
clone size: few
D gene: TRBD2
J gene: TRBJ2-5
CDR3 DNA: TGTGCCAGCAGCTTTAGAGGAGCGGGAGTAGGGGAGACCCAGTACTTC
CDR3 protein: CASSFRGAGVGETQYF

V gene: TRBV6-5
clone size: .
D gene: .
J gene: TRBJ2-1
CDR3 DNA: TGTGCCAGCAGTTACTCAGGTCGGTACAATGAGCAGTTCTTC
CDR3 protein: CASSYSGRYNEQFF

V gene: TRBV4-3
clone size: .
D gene: TRBD2
J gene: TRBJ2-7
CDR3 DNA: TGCGCCAGCAGCCTATCGGGGGGGCCCGATCACGAGCAGTACTTC
CDR3 protein: CASSLSGGPDHEQYF